This TCR beta chain was identified during a study of T cell responses to AZD1222 COVID-19 vaccine. Trimming removed 0 bases from V and 3 bases from J, with 5 bases in between. Germline CDR1 is SGHRS and CDR2 is YFSETQ. The CDR3 totals 13 residues. The method was immunoSEQ multiplex PCR; TCRdb's version includes in-frame clones alone and lacks a portion of them. Of 100,000 to 130,000 clones in the sample, nearly 90% were seen once. The TCR sequence derives from an adult who received the AZD1222 COVID-19 vaccine. The material sequenced was peripheral blood, taken 28 days after the second AZD1222 dose. The chain couples TRBV5-1 to TRBJ2-3; D call uncertain. The CDR3 region has the DNA TGCGCCAGCAGCTTGGGGATAACAGATACGCAGTATTTT. It translates to CASSLGITDTQYF.